Below are 3 T cell receptor beta chains sequenced from a single sample in a study of CD8+CD57+ T cells in acquired aplastic anemia. Flow cytometry had shown expanded CD8+CD57+ cells in the patients chosen for sequencing. Using genomic DNA as the template, TCR beta VDJ and CDR3 profiling was carried out. TCRdb reprocessed the reads with MiXCR, giving one entry per CDR3 protein. The table lists 95,000 to 150,000 distinct CDR3 sequences, approximately 41% of them singletons. Sequencing was performed on sorted CD4+, CD8+, or CD8+CD57+ T cells (not recorded which) from PBMCs. All receptors come from a human donor with aplastic anemia.

This clonotype was seen repeatedly, ten times or more. The J gene is TRBJ1-1, the V gene TRBV5-1; 7 positions match TRBD1. V was clipped by 4 bases and J by 1 base; unmatched bases: 4. Germline loops: CDR1 SGHRS, CDR2 YFSETQ. The CDR3 has 14 amino acids. The CDR3 protein is CASSPGTANTEAFF. CDR3 nucleotides: TGCGCCAGCAGCCCCGGGACAGCGAACACTGAAGCTTTCTTT.

This clonotype was counted ten times or more. The CDR3 DNA sequence: TGTGCCAGTAGTATAATTATGAACACTGAAGCTTTCTTT. This translates into CASSIIMNTEAFF. The chain has TRBV19 and TRBJ1-1; D gene uncertain. In germline, CDR1 is LNHDA, CDR2 SQIVND (reference sequence). This CDR3 contains 13 residues. V shed 2 bases and J shed 0 bases, with 4 bases lying between them. The complete variable domain, with remaining parts taken from reference TRBV19 and TRBJ1-1, reads DGGITQSPKYLFRKEGQNVTLSCEQNLNHDAMYWYRQDPGQGLRLIYYSQIVNDFQKGDIAEGYSVSREKKESFPLTVTSAQKNPTAFYLCASSIIMNTEAFFGQGTRLTVV.

This clonotype was seen only a few times. The genes are TRBV2 and TRBJ2-5, with D perhaps TRBD2 (5 bases). Trimming stripped 5 bases from V and 4 bases from J, with 14 bases between. This CDR3 region has 14 residues. Germline assignment: CDR1 SNHLY and CDR2 FYNNEI. The CDR3 protein is CASSTPGFGETQYF. The CDR3 coding sequence is TGTGCCAGCAGTACCCCGGGATTTGGAGAGACCCAGTACTTC.